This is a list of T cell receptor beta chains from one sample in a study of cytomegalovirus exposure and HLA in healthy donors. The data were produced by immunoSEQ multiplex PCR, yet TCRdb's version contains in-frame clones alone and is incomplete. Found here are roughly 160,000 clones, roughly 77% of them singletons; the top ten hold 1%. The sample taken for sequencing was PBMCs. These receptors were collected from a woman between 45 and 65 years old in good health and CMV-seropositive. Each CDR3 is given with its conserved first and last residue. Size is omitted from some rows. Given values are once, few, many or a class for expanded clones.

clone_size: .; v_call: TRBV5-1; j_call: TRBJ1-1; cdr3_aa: CASSTATGGTEAFF
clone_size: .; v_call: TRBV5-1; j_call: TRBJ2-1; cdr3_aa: CASSPGTSGTYNEQFF
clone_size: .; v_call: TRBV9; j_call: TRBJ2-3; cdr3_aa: CASSVGGDRQYF
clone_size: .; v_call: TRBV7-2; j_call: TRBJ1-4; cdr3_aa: CASSPGRGGEKLFF
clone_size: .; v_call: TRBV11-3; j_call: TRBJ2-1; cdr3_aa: CASSLLLAGDNEQFF
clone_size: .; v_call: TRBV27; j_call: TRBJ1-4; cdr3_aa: CASSLYPHTEGTNEKLFF
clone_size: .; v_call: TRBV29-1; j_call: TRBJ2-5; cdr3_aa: CSAGASADETQYF
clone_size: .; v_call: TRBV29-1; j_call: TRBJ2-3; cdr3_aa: CSVESRGWTDTQYF
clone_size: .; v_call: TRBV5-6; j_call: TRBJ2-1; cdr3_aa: CASSLGGRTDEQFF
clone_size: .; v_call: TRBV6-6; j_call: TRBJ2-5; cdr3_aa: CASNRLAQETQYF
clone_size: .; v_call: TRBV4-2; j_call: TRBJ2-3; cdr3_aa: CASSQRGLAGRTDTQYF
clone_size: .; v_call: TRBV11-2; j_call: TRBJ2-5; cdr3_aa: CASSSSLAGGIETQYF
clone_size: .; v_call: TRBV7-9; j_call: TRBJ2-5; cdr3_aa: CASSIRQGAGETQYF
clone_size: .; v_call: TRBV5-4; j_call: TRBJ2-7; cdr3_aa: CASSLSGGVEQYF
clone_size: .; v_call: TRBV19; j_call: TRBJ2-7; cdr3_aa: CASSIRQGRSEQYF
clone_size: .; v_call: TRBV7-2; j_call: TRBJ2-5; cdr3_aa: CASSLGSGGFETQYF
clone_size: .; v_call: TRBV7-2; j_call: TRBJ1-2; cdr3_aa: CASSQGAPGYTF
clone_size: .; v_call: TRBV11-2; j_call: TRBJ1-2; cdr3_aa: CASSLDYGYTF
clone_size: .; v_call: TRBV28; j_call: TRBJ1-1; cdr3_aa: CASSPTGTGSAEAFF
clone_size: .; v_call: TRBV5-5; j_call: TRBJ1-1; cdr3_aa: CASSFDTWNTEAFF
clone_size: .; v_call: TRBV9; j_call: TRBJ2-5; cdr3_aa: CASSTRLAGGETQYF
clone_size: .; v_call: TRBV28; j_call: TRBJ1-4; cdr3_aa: CASSHGGGANEKLFF
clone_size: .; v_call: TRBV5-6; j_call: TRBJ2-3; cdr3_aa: CASTVRASDTQYF
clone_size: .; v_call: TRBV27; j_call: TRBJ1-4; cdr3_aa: CASSLYPHTEGANKKLFF
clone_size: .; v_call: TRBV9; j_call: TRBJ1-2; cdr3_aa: CASSVADIQYGYTF
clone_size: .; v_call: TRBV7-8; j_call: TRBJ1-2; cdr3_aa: CASSNQGSTNYGYTF
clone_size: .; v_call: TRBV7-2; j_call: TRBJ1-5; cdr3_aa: CASSERGGNQPQHF
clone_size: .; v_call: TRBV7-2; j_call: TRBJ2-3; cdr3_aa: CASTTPGRERNTQYF
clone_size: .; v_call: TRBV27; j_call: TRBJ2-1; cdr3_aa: CASSLWGSSYNEQFF
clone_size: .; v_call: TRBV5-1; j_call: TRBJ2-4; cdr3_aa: CASSGGQNPHIQYF
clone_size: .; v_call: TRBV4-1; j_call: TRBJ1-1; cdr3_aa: CASSQGGTGFVDTEAFF
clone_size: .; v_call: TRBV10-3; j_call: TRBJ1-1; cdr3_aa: CAIRATGMNTEAFF
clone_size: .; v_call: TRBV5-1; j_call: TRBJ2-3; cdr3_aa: CASSLVGLASGGDTQYF
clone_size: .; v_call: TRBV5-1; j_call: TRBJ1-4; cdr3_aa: CASSRGTGANEKLFF
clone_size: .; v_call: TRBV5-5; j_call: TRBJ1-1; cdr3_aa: CASSPGGAKGTEAFF
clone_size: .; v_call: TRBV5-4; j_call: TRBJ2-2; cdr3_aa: CASSFQAVTGELFF
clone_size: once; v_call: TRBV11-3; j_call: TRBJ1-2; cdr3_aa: CASSLKGYGYTF
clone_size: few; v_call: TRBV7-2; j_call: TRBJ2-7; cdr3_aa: CASSLAVRATYEQYF
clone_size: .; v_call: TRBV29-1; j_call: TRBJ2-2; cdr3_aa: CSVEDLRGGELFF
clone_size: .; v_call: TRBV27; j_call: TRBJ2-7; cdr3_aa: CASSRTGDAYEQYF
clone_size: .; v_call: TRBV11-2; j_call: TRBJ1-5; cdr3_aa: CASSLGGHQPQHF
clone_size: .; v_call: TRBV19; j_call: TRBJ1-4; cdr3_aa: CASRGGTNEKLFF
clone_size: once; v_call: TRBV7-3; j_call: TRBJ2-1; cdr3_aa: CASSLGPGGRDEQFF
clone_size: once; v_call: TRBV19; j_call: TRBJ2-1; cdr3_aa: CASSMGTSGRRYEQFF
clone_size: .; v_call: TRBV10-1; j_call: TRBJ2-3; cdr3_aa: CASSAGTSHLASTDTQYF
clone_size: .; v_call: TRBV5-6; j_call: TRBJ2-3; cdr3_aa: CASSRRTSTDTQYF
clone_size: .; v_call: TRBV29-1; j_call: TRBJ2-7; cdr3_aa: CSVELEDPYEQYF
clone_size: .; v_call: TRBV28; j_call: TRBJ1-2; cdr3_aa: CASSLDKGARGYTF
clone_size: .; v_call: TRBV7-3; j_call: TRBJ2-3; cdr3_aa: CASSLRASGGVDTQYF